This T cell receptor (beta chain) comes out of a study of control samples from healthy donors and cancer patients. This CDR3 is built from 14 residues. V lost 11 bases and J lost 4, with 19 bases in between. Germline-derived CDR1 and CDR2 are KGHDR and SFDVKD. The assay was immunoSEQ multiplex PCR, and TCRdb's table has in-frame clones only and misses some. The table shows 150,000 or so clones, with approximately 94% occurring only once. The receptor was isolated from a man younger than 30 in good health. The sequencing input was blood. This chain connects TRBV24-1 to TRBJ1-1, with TRBD1 as a possible D gene (5 bases). DNA of the CDR3: TGTGCCATCGAACAACAGATGGGGGGCACTGAAGCTTTCTTT. Its translation is CAIEQQMGGTEAFF.